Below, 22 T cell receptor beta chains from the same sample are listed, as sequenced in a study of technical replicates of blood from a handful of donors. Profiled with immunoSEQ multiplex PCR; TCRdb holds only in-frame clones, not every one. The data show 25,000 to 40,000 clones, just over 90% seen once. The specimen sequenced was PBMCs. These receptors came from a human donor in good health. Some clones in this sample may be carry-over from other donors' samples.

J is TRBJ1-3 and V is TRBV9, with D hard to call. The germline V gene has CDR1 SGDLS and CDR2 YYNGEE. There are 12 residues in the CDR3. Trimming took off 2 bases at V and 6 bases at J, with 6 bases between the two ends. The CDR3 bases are TGTGCCAGCAGCGTGAGTGAAAACACCATATATTTT. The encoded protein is CASSVSENTIYF.

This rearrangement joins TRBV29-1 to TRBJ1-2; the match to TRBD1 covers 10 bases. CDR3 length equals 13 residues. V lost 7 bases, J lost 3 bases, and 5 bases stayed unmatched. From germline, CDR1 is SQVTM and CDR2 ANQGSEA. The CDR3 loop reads CSARDRGDYGYTF. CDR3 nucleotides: TGCAGCGCCCGGGACAGGGGAGACTATGGCTACACCTTC.

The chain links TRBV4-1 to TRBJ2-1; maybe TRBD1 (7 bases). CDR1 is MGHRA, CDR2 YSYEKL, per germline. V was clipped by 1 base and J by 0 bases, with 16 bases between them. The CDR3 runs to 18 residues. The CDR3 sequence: CASSQAPGQGGSYNEQFF. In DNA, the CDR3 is TGCGCCAGCAGCCAAGCCCCCGGGCAGGGGGGCTCCTACAATGAGCAGTTCTTC.

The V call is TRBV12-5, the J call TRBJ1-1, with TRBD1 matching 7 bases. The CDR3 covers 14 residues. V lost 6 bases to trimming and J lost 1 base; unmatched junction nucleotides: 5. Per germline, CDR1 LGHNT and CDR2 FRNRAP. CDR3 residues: CASGGDSWNTEAFF. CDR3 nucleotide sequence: TGTGCTAGTGGCGGGGACAGTTGGAACACTGAAGCTTTCTTT.

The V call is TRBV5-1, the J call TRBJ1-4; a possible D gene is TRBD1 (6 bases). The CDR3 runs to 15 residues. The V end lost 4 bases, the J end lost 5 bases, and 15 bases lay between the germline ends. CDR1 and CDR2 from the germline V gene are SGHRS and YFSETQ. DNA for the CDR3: TGCGCCAGCAGCATGTCAACAGGGTTAAATGAAAAACTGTTTTTT. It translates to CASSMSTGLNEKLFF.

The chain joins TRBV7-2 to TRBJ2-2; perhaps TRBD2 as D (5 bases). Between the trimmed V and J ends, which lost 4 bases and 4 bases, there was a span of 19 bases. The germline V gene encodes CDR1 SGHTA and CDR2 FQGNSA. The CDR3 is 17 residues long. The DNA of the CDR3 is TGTGCCAGCAGCTCCTCAAGGATGCGGGTAACCACCGGGGAGCTGTTTTTT. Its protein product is CASSSSRMRVTTGELFF.

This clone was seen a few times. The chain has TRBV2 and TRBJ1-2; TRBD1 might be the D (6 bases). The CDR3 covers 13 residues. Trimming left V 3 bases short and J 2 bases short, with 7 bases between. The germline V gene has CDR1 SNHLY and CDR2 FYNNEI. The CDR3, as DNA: TGTGCCAGCAGTGAGCAGGGGAACTATGGCTACACCTTC. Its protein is CASSEQGNYGYTF. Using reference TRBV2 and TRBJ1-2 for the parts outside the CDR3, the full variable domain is EPEVTQTPSHQVTQMGQEVILRCVPISNHLYFYWYRQILGQKVEFLVSFYNNEISEKSEIFDDQFSVERPDGSNFTLKIRSTKLEDSAMYFCASSEQGNYGYTFGSGTRLTVV.

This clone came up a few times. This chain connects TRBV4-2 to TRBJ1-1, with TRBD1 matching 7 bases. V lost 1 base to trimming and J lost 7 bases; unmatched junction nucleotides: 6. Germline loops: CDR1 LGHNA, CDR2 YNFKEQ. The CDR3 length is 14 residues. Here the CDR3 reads CASSQVTGANEAFF. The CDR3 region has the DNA TGTGCCAGCAGCCAAGTTACAGGGGCCAATGAAGCTTTCTTT.

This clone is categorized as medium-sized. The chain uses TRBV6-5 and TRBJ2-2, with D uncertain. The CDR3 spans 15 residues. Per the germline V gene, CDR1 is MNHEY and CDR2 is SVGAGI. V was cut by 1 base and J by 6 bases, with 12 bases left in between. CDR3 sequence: CASSYYSGSAGELFF. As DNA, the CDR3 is TGTGCCAGCAGTTACTATTCTGGTTCGGCCGGGGAGCTGTTTTTT.

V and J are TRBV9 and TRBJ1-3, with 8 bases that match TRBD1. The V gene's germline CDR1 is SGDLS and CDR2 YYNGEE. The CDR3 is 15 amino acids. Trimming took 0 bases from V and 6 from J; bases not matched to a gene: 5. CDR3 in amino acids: CASSVGGQGENTIYF. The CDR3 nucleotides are TGTGCCAGCAGCGTAGGAGGACAGGGTGAAAACACCATATATTTT.

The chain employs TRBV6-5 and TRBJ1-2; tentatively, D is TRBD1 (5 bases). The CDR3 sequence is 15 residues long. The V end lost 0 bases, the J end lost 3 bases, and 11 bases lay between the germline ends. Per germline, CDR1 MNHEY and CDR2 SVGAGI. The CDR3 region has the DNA TGTGCCAGCAGTTACTCCCGGGAGGGGCACTATGGCTACACCTTC. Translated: CASSYSREGHYGYTF.

CDR3: CASSSLTGGEGYTF. The CDR3 coding sequence is TGTGCCAGCTCGTCCCTAACAGGGGGCGAGGGCTACACCTTC. The chain recombines TRBV18 with TRBJ1-2; the match to TRBD1 covers 9 bases. There are 14 residues in the CDR3. Trimming at V came to 6 bases and at J to 8 bases, leaving 10 bases not matched to a gene. The germline gives CDR1 KGHSH, CDR2 LQKENI.

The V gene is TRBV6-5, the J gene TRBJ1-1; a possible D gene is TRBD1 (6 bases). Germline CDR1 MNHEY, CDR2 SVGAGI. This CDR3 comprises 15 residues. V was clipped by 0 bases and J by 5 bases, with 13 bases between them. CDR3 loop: CASSYSAGANTEAFF. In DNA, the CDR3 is TGTGCCAGCAGTTACTCGGCGGGGGCAAATACTGAAGCTTTCTTT.

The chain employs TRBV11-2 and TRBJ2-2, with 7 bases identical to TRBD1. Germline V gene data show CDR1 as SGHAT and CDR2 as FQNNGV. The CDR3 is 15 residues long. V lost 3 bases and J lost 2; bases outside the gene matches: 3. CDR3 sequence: CASSFDRANTGELFF. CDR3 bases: TGTGCCAGCAGCTTCGACAGGGCTAACACCGGGGAGCTGTTTTTT.

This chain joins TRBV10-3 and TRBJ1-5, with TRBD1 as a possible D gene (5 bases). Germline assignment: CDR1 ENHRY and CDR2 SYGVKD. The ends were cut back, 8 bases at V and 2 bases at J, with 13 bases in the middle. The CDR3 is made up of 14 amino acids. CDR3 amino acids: CAIGLDSRNQPQHF. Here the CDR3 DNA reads TGTGCCATCGGTCTAGACAGCCGCAATCAGCCCCAGCATTTT.

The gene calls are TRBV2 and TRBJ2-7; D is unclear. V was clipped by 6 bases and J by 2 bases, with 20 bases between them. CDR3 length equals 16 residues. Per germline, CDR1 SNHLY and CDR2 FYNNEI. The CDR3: CASSPLYSPSTYEQYF. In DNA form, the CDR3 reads TGTGCCAGCAGCCCCCTCTATAGTCCCTCGACCTACGAGCAGTACTTC. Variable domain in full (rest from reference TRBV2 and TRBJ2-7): EPEVTQTPSHQVTQMGQEVILRCVPISNHLYFYWYRQILGQKVEFLVSFYNNEISEKSEIFDDQFSVERPDGSNFTLKIRSTKLEDSAMYFCASSPLYSPSTYEQYFGPGTRLTVT.

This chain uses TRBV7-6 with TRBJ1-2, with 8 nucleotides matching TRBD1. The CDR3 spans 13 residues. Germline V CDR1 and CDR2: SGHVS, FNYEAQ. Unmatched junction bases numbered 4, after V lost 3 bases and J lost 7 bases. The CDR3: CASSLGQAGGYTF. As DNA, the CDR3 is TGTGCCAGCAGCTTGGGACAGGCGGGTGGCTACACCTTC.

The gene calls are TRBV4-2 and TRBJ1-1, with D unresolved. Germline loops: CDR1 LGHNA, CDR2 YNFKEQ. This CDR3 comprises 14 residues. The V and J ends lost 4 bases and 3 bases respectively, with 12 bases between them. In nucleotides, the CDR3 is TGTGCCAGCAGCCTGGAGGGTGGGGACACTGAAGCTTTCTTT. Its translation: CASSLEGGDTEAFF.

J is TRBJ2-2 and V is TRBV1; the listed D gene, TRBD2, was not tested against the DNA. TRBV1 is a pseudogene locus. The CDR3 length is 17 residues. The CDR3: CTSILTSGRENTGELFF. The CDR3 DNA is TGCACCAGCATCTTGACTAGCGGGAGGGAGAACACCGGGGAGCTGTTTTTT.

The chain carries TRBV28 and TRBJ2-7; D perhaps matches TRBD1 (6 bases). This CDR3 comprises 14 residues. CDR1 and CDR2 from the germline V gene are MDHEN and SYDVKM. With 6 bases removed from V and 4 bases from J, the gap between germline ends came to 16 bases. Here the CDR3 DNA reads TGTGCCAGCAGCCCACCGGGACAACTTTACGAGCAGTACTTC. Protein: CASSPPGQLYEQYF.

In nucleotides, the CDR3 is TGTGCCAGCAAGCCCGGGGACAGCTCCTACGAGCAGTACTTC. Protein sequence: CASKPGDSSYEQYF. The chain links TRBV7-2 to TRBJ2-7; 7 bases map to TRBD1. Germline trimming cut 7 bases from V and 0 bases from J; bases unmatched to any gene: 6. CDR1 and CDR2 (germline): SGHTA, FQGNSA. This CDR3 is built from 14 residues.

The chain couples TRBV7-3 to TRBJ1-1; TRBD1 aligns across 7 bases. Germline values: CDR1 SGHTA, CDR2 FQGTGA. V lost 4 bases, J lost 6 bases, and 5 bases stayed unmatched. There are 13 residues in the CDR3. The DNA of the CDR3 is TGTGCCAGCAGCTCGGCGACAGGGTCTGAAGCTTTCTTT. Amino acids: CASSSATGSEAFF.